This T cell receptor beta chain was observed in a study of shared clonotypes between healthy human individuals. The CDR3 is made up of 15 amino acids. Germline V lookup: CDR1 SGHNT, CDR2 YYREEE (reference sequence). Trimming removed 2 bases at V and 4 bases at J, with 15 bases between. Selected positively for CCR7 and CD45RO-negative, naive CD8 cells excluded terminally differentiated effector memory CD45RA+ cells. The study ran the assay at deep level. As processed by the authors: ImmunoSEQ output held junction-only sequences without quality scores, so filtering differed. The method was immunoSEQ multiplex PCR; TCRdb's version includes in-frame clones alone and lacks a portion of them. The D gene and trimming were derived from the DNA, and the V and J assignments and clone size from that table. The sample includes under 700,000 clones, 85% to 95% seen only once; the top ten take approximately 0.12%.

General study findings and limits: In a handful of donors, approximately 5% of naive CD4 clonotypes appeared in common. Rarefaction gave evidence that sorted-subset sequencing remained incomplete despite large depth.

The count of this clone is one. Antigen unknown. The chain links TRBV5-4 to TRBJ1-1; no reliable D call. The material sequenced was naive CD8+ T cells sorted from blood. The sequence came from a woman aged 30 to 39 in good health. The CDR3 nucleotides are TGTGCCAGCAGCTTTCGCTGGGGATCGGGCACTGAAGCTTTCTTT. This translates into CASSFRWGSGTEAFF.